This T cell receptor beta chain is drawn from a study of human T cells and chemical hapten exposure. The study used a library that attached unique molecular identifiers to individual cDNA molecules. TCRdb called the RACE reads again in MiXCR, with one record for every CDR3 protein. The repertoire has roughly 43,000 distinct CDR3 sequences, around 4% of them found once; the top ten carry roughly 5.9%. This clonotype was observed at least ten times. Germline CDR1 and CDR2: MRHNA and SNTAGT. Between the trimmed V and J ends, which lost 6 bases and 1 base, there was a span of 8 bases. The CDR3 loop spans 13 amino acids. Indicated time point: healthy volunteer bleed at 6 weeks. The total RNA was obtained from whole blood that was not fractionated.

The source material was whole blood. The receptor's source is a human donor in good health. Some clones in this sample may be carry-over from other donors' samples. The rearrangement links TRBV6-4 to TRBJ2-3; no clear D. The CDR3 sequence is CASSSIGTDTQYF. The CDR3 DNA reads as TGTGCCAGCAGCTCAATAGGCACAGATACGCAGTATTTT.